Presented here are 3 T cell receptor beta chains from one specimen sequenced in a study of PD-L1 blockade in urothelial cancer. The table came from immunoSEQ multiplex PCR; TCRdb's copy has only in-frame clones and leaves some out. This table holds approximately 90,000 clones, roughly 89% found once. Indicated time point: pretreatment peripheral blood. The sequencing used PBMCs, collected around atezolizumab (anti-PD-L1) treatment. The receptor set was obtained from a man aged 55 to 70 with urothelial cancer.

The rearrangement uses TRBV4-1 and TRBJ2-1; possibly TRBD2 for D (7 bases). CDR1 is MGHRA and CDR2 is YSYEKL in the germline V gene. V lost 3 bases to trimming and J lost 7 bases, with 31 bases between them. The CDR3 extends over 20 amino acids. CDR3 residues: CASSQLGKGGFGNKFNEQFF. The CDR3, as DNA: TGCGCCAGCAGCCAGCTGGGAAAGGGGGGGTTCGGTAACAAATTTAATGAGCAGTTCTTC.

CDR3 DNA sequence: TGCGCCAGCAGCTTGGCCCGTATCCCGGAGGGGACCCAGTACTTC. Translating it yields CASSLARIPEGTQYF. The chain has TRBV5-1 and TRBJ2-5; weak D call: TRBD2 (6 bases). CDR1 is SGHRS and CDR2 is YFSETQ in the germline V gene. Trimming pared 0 bases from V and 7 bases from J, leaving 16 bases between. The CDR3 has 15 residues.

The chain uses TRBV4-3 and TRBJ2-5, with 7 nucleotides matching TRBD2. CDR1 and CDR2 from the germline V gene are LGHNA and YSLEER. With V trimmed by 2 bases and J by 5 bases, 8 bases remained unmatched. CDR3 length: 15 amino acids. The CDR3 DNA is TGCGCCAGCAGCCAAACGACTAGCTCCGTGGAGACCCAGTACTTC. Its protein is CASSQTTSSVETQYF.